This T cell receptor (beta chain) was sequenced for a study of identical twins. This CDR3 is built from 13 residues. V was shortened by 10 bases and J by 3 bases, with 15 bases between the two germline ends. From the 5' RACE reads, TCRdb called clonotypes with MiXCR, one entry per CDR3 protein. The profile covers fewer than 450,000 distinct CDR3 sequences, with roughly 9% appearing a single time and about 9.1% taken by the ten largest. Sequencing input: naive T cells sorted from blood. This TCR came from a woman aged 45-59 years in good health. The rearrangement links TRBV12-3 or TRBV12-4 to TRBJ1-2, with D possibly TRBD1 on 5 matching bases. The CDR3 DNA reads as TGTGCCATCACTGGCGGGGGGTACTATGGCTACACCTTC. Its translation is CAITGGGYYGYTF.